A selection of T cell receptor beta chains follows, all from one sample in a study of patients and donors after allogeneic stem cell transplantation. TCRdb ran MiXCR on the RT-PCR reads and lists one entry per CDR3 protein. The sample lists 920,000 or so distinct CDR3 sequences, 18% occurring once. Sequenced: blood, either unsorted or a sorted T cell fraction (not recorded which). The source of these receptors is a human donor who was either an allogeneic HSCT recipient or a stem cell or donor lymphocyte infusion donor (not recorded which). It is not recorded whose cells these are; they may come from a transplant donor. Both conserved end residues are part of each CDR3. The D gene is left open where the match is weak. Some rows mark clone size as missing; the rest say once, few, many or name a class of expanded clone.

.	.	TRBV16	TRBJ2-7	CASIPRKYEQYF	TGTGCCAGCATCCCAAGGAAGTACGAGCAGTACTTC
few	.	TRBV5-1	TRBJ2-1	CASSISKGFSEQFF	TGCGCCAGCAGCATATCGAAGGGGTTCAGTGAGCAGTTCTTC
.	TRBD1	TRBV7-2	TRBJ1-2	CASSLRTGVYGYTF	TGTGCCAGCAGCCTCCGGACAGGGGTTTATGGCTACACCTTC
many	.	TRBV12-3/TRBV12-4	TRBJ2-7	CASSPRTATYEQYF	TGTGCCAGCAGTCCCCGGACGGCTACCTACGAGCAGTACTTC
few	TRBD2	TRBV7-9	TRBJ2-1	CASSLVGLAKGYNEQFF	TGTGCCAGCAGCTTAGTCGGACTAGCAAAGGGCTACAATGAGCAGTTCTTC
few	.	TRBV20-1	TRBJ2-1	CSATHQLFSYNEQFF	TGCAGTGCGACACATCAACTATTCTCCTACAATGAGCAGTTCTTC
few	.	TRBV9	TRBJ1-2	CASSVEISASLYGYTF	TGTGCCAGCAGCGTAGAGATATCGGCGAGCCTCTATGGCTACACCTTC
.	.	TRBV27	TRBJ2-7	CASSLRQGIGGSFYEQYF	TGTGCCAGCAGTTTAAGACAGGGGATTGGCGGGAGCTTCTACGAGCAGTACTTC
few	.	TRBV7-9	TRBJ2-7	CASSLGGGREQYF	TGTGCCAGCAGCCTCGGGGGAGGACGCGAGCAGTACTTC
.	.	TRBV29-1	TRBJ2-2	CSVGSGRWGTGELFF	TGCAGCGTTGGGTCGGGGCGGTGGGGCACCGGGGAGCTGTTTTTT
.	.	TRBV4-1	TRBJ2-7	CASSQDAGVFLSYEQYF	TGCGCCAGCAGCCAAGACGCCGGGGTTTTCCTCTCCTACGAGCAGTACTTC
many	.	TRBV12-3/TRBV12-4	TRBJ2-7	CASKIRSSYEQYF	TGTGCCAGCAAGATCAGGAGCTCCTACGAGCAGTACTTC
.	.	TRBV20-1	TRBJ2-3	CSARVSTDTQYF	TGCAGTGCTAGAGTTAGCACAGATACGCAGTATTTT
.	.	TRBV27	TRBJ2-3	CASTKTESTDTQYF	TGTGCCAGCACCAAGACAGAGAGCACAGATACGCAGTATTTT
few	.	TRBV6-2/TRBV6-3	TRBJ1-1	CASQPAGGTGPKGEAFF	TGTGCCAGCCAACCCGCCGGGGGAACAGGTCCAAAGGGTGAAGCTTTCTTT
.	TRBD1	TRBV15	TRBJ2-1	CATSRDRGGTGYNEQFF	TGTGCCACCAGCAGAGATAGAGGAGGGACAGGCTACAATGAGCAGTTCTTC
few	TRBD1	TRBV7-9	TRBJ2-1	CASSSDRGVYNEQFF	TGTGCCAGCAGCTCTGACAGGGGGGTCTACAATGAGCAGTTCTTC
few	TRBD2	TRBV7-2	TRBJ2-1	CASRPGTRAYNEQFF	TGTGCCAGCAGGCCCGGGACTAGGGCCTACAATGAGCAGTTCTTC
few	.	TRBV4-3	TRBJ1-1	CASSQEARGNTEAFF	TGCGCCAGCAGCCAAGAGGCCAGGGGGAACACTGAAGCTTTCTTT
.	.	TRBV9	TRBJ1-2	CASSVDPRRAYYGYTF	TGTGCCAGCAGCGTAGATCCCCGTAGGGCTTACTATGGCTACACCTTC
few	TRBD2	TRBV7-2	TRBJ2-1	CASSWYSGGFYNEQFF	TGTGCCAGCAGCTGGTATAGCGGGGGGTTCTACAATGAGCAGTTCTTC
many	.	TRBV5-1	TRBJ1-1	CASSLNPRMNTEAFF	TGCGCCAGCAGCTTGAATCCTCGGATGAACACTGAAGCTTTCTTT
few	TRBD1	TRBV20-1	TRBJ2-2	CSAKSGGSNTGELFF	TGCAGTGCTAAGTCAGGGGGCAGTAACACCGGGGAGCTGTTTTTT
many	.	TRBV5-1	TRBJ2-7	CASSLGHRSVYEQYF	TGCGCCAGCAGCTTGGGACACCGAAGTGTGTACGAGCAGTACTTC
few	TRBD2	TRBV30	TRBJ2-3	CAWTIQRGHTDTQYF	TGTGCCTGGACGATCCAGCGGGGTCACACAGATACGCAGTATTTT